The rows below give T cell receptor beta chains drawn from one sample of a study of memory CD4+ T cells and cytomegalovirus serostatus. Only in-frame clones appear in the TCRdb table, and some are missing; sequencing was by immunoSEQ multiplex PCR. The top ten hold roughly 0.84% of the sample, which has tens of thousands of clones, around 80% seen once. The sample comprised memory CD4+ T cells from blood. The receptors here all came from an adult in good health and CMV-seronegative. The CDR3 runs from the conserved cysteine through the conserved F or W. A D gene is named only where the DNA matches it firmly. Size is stated for part of the rows, as once, few or many counts, or as a class when the clone is expanded.

TRBV11-2	NA	NA	TRBJ1-1	CASRTPGGTEAFF	TGTGCCAGCAGGACCCCCGGAGGGACTGAAGCTTTCTTT
TRBV18	NA	TRBD1	TRBJ2-1	CASSMGQGAYNEQFF	TGTGCCAGCTCAATGGGACAGGGGGCCTACAATGAGCAGTTCTTC
TRBV18	NA	NA	TRBJ2-3	CASSPTDTQYF	TGTGCCAGCTCACCAACAGATACGCAGTATTTT
TRBV19	NA	TRBD1	TRBJ1-1	CASDRGTEAFF	TGTGCCAGCGACAGGGGGACTGAAGCTTTCTTT
TRBV7-2	NA	NA	TRBJ2-1	CASSLRGGIDEQFF	TGTGCCAGCAGCTTACGAGGGGGGATAGATGAGCAGTTCTTC
TRBV30	NA	NA	TRBJ1-6	CAWTPRRGNSPLHF	TGTGCCTGGACCCCCCGGAGGGGTAATTCACCCCTCCACTTT
TRBV4-1	few	NA	TRBJ1-6	CASSHGGLVESPLHF	TGCGCCAGCAGCCATGGTGGATTGGTTGAATCACCCCTCCACTTT
TRBV10-3	NA	NA	TRBJ2-2	CAIMRLTGAGELFF	TGTGCCATCATGCGTCTAACCGGGGCCGGGGAGCTGTTTTTT
TRBV2	few	TRBD2	TRBJ2-5	CASSDRLAGGPLNF	TGTGCCAGCAGTGACCGGCTAGCGGGGGGCCCCCTCAACTTC
TRBV7-2	NA	TRBD1	TRBJ2-2	CASSFQGAGTGELFF	TGTGCCAGCAGCTTTCAGGGGGCAGGGACCGGGGAGCTGTTTTTT
TRBV5-1	NA	NA	TRBJ1-4	CASSSNPGGNEKLFF	TGCGCCAGCAGCTCGAACCCTGGGGGAAATGAAAAACTGTTTTTT
TRBV7-9	NA	NA	TRBJ2-7	CASSLAGVDLYEQYF	TGTGCCAGCAGCTTAGCGGGGGTTGATCTTTACGAGCAGTACTTC
TRBV30	medium-sized	NA	TRBJ2-5	CAWSLGQETQYF	TGTGCCTGGAGCCTCGGTCAAGAGACCCAGTACTTC
TRBV28	NA	TRBD2	TRBJ2-7	CASIVRGGEQYF	TGTGCCAGCATAGTACGCGGGGGCGAGCAGTACTTC
TRBV7-9	NA	NA	TRBJ1-1	CASSLAAKNTEAFF	TGTGCCAGCAGCTTAGCGGCAAAGAACACTGAAGCTTTCTTT
TRBV20-1	NA	TRBD2	TRBJ2-1	CSATSHNEQFF	TGCAGTGCGACTAGCCACAATGAGCAGTTCTTC
TRBV7-6	NA	TRBD1	TRBJ1-6	CASSFTGTGSPLHF	TGTGCCAGCAGTTTCACCGGGACAGGGTCACCCCTCCACTTT
TRBV5-1	NA	NA	TRBJ2-6	CASSWAPGANVLTF	TGCGCCAGCAGCTGGGCCCCTGGGGCCAACGTCCTGACTTTC
TRBV19	NA	TRBD1	TRBJ2-7	CASSSRQGKDEQYF	TGTGCCAGTAGTAGCCGACAGGGGAAGGACGAGCAGTACTTC
TRBV5-6	NA	NA	TRBJ1-2	CASSAVNRPLYGYTF	TGTGCCAGCAGCGCGGTGAATAGGCCCCTCTATGGCTACACCTTC
TRBV7-9	NA	TRBD2	TRBJ2-7	CASSSTRGTLRIYEQYF	TGTGCCAGCAGCTCCACGCGGGGGACCTTAAGGATCTACGAGCAGTACTTC
TRBV11-2	few	NA	TRBJ2-6	CASSQADSGANVLTF	TGTGCCAGCAGCCAGGCGGACTCTGGGGCCAACGTCCTGACTTTC
TRBV7-9	NA	NA	TRBJ1-2	CASSRTSFDRTSRGYTF	TGTGCCAGCAGCCGCACATCGTTTGACAGAACATCGCGGGGCTACACCTTC
TRBV27	NA	NA	TRBJ1-2	CASSSWGHGYTF	TGTGCCAGCAGTTCGTGGGGGCATGGCTACACCTTC
TRBV6-1	NA	NA	TRBJ2-3	CASLAVSDTQYF	TGTGCCAGCCTCGCGGTGTCAGATACGCAGTATTTT
TRBV2	NA	NA	TRBJ1-1	CASSIGLVMNTEAFF	TGTGCCAGCAGTATAGGACTGGTGATGAACACTGAAGCTTTCTTT
TRBV2	NA	NA	TRBJ2-7	CASRTLVGTGNYEQYF	TGTGCCAGCAGAACTTTGGTGGGGACCGGAAACTACGAGCAGTACTTC
TRBV6-5	NA	TRBD1	TRBJ1-2	CASRPIDREFESYTF	TGTGCCAGCAGACCAATTGACAGGGAATTCGAGAGCTACACCTTC
TRBV6-6	NA	TRBD1	TRBJ1-1	CATKQGITEAFF	TGTGCCACTAAACAGGGGATCACTGAAGCTTTCTTT
TRBV15	few	TRBD2	TRBJ2-1	CATSPSGVWNEQFF	TGTGCCACCAGCCCCAGCGGGGTATGGAATGAGCAGTTCTTC
TRBV5-4	NA	TRBD1	TRBJ2-5	CASSEGQTGVGAQYF	TGTGCCAGCAGCGAGGGACAGACCGGAGTCGGGGCCCAGTACTTC